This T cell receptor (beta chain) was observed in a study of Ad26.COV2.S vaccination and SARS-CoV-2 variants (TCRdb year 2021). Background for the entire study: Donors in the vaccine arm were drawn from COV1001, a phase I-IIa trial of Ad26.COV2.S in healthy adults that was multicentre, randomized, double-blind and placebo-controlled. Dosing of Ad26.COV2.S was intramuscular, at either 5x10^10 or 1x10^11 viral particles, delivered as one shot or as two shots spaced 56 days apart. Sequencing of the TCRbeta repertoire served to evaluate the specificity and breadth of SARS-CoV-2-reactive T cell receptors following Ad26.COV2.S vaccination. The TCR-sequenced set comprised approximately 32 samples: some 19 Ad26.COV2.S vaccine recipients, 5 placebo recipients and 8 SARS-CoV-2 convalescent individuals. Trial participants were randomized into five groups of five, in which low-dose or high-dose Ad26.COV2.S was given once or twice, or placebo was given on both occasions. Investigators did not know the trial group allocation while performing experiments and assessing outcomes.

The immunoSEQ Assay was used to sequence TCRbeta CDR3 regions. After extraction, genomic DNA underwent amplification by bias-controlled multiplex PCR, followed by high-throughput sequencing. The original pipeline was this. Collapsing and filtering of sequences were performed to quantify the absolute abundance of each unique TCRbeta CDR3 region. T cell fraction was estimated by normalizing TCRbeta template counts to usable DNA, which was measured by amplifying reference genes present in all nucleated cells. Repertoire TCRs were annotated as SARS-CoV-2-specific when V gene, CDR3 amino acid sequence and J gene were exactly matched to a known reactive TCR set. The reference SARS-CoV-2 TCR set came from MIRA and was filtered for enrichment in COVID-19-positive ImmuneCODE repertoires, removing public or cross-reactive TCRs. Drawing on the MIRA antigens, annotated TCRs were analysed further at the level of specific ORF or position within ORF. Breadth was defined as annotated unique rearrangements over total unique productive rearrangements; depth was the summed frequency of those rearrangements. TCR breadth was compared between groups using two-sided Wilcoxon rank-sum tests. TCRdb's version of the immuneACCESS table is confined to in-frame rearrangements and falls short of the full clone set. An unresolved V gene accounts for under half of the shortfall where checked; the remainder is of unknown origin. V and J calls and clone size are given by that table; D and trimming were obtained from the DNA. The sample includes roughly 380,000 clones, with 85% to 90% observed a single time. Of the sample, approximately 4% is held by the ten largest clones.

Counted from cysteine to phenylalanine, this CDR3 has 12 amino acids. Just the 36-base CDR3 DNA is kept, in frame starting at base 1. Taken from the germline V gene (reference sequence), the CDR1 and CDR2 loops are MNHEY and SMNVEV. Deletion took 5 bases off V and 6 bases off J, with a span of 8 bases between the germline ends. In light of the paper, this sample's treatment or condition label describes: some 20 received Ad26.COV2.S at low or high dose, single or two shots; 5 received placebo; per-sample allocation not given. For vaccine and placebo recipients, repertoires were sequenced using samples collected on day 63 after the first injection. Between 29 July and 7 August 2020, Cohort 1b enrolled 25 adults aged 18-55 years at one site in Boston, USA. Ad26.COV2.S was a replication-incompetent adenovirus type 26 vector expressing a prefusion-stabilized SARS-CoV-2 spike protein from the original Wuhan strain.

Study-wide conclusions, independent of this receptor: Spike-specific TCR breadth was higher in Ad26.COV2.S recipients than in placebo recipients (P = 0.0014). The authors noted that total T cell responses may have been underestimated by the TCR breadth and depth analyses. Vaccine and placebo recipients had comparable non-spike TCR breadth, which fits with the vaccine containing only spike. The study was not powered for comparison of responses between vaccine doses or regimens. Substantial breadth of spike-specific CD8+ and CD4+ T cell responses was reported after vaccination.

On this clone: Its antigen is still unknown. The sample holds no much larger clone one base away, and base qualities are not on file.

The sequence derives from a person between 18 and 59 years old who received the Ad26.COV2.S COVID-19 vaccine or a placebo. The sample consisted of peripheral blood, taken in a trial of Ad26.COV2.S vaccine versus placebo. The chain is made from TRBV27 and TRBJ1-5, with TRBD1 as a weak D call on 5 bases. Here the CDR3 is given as CASSPQAQPQHF. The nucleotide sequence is TGTGCCAGCAGTCCACAGGCTCAGCCCCAGCATTTT.